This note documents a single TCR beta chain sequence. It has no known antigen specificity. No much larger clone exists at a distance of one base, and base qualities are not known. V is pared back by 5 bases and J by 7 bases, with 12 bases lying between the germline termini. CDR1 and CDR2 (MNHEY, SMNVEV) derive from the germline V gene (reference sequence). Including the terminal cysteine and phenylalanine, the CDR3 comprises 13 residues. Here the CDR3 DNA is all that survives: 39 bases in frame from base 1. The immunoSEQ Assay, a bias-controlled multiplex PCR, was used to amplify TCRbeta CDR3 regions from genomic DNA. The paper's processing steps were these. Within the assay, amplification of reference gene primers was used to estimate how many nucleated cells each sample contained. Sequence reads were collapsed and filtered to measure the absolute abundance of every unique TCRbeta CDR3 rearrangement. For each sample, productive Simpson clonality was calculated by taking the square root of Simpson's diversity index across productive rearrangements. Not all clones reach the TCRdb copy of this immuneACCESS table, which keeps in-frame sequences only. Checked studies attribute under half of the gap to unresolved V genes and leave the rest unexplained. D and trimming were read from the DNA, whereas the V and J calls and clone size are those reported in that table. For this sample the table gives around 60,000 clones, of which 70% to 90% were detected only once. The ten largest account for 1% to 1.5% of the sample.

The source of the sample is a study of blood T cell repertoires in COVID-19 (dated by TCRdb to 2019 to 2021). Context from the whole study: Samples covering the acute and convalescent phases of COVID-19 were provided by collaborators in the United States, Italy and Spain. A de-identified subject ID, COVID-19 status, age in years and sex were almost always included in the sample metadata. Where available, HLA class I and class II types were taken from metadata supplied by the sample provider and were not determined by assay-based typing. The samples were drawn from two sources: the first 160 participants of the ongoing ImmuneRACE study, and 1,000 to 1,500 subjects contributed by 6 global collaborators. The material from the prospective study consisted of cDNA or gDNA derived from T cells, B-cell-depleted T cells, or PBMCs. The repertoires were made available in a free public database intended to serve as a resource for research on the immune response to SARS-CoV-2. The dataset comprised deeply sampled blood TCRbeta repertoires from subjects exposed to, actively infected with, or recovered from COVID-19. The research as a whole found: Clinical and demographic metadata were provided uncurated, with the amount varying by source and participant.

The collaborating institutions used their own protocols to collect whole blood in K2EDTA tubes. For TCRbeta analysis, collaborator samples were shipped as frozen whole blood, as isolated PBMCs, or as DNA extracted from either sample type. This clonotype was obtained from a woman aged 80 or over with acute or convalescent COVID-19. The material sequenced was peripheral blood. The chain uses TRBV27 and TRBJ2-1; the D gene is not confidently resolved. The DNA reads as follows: TGTGCCAGCAGTAATGTCCTGAGGAATGAGCAGTTCTTC. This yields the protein CASSNVLRNEQFF.